This T cell receptor beta chain is from a study of identical twins. TCRdb analysed the 5' RACE reads with MiXCR anew, one entry per CDR3 protein. The data show approximately 410,000 distinct CDR3 sequences, about 18% seen once. This clonotype has at least ten counts. CDR1 DFQATT and CDR2 SNEGSKA come from the germline V gene (reference sequence). CDR3 length equals 14 residues. Trimming took 7 bases from V and 0 from J; bases not matched to a gene: 6. V usage is TRBV20-1 and J usage is TRBJ2-5; 9 positions agree with TRBD2. This clonotype was sampled from a man between 45 and 60 years old in good health. The sample comprised naive T cells sorted from blood. The CDR3 region is CSGRERGDQETQYF. The CDR3 DNA reads as TGCAGTGGCAGGGAGCGGGGGGACCAAGAGACCCAGTACTTC.